The 31 T cell receptor beta chains reported below all come from one sample, sequenced in a study of blood T cell repertoires in COVID-19. TCRdb's table, derived via immunoSEQ multiplex PCR, lists solely in-frame clones and lacks some. Here the sample spans about 250,000 clones, about four fifths being singletons. Sequenced sample: peripheral blood. These receptors came from a man aged 50-59 years with active or convalescent COVID-19.

The V call is TRBV6-5, the J call TRBJ1-4; 10 bases are shared with TRBD1. V dropped 4 bases and J dropped 8; count of bases not matched to a gene: 4. The CDR3 is 14 residues long. Per the germline V gene, CDR1 is MNHEY and CDR2 is SVGAGI. In DNA, the CDR3 is TGTGCCAGCAGTTCCCGGGACAGGGGCGAAAAACTGTTTTTT. It is translated as CASSSRDRGEKLFF.

The chain joins TRBV19 to TRBJ1-3; 10 nucleotides agree with TRBD1. With V trimmed by 9 bases and J by 2 bases, 1 base remained unmatched. Germline-derived CDR1 and CDR2 are LNHDA and SQIVND (reference sequence). This CDR3 is 13 amino acids long. Here the CDR3 DNA reads TGTGCCAGCGGACAGGGGGCTGGAAACACCATATATTTT. Amino acid sequence: CASGQGAGNTIYF.

The V and J genes are TRBV5-3 and TRBJ1-5; tentatively, D is TRBD1 (5 bases). TRBV5-3 is given ORF status, its function remaining uncertain. Trimming left V 2 bases short and J 5 bases short, with 11 bases between. The CDR3 totals 14 residues. As DNA, the CDR3 is TGTGCCAGAAGCTTTCGGCAGGGCGATCAGCCCCAGCATTTT. This codes for CARSFRQGDQPQHF.

The J gene is TRBJ2-1, the V gene TRBV7-2, with TRBD2 matching 8 bases. The germline gives CDR1 SGHTA, CDR2 FQGNSA. The ends lost 8 bases at V and 4 bases at J; junction bases unmatched: 4. The CDR3 extends over 13 amino acids. This chain's CDR3 is CASQAGVYNEQFF. The CDR3 DNA is TGTGCCAGCCAAGCGGGGGTATACAATGAGCAGTTCTTC.

This sequence joins TRBV5-6 and TRBJ1-4; 7 bases are shared with TRBD1. The V segment lost 1 base and the J segment 4 bases; nucleotides outside the gene matches: 7. The CDR3 length is 16 residues. Germline V gene sequence: CDR1 SGHDT, CDR2 YYEEEE. In DNA form, the CDR3 reads TGTGCCAGCAGCTTGCCCGGGACAGAAATTAATGAAAAACTGTTTTTT. Translated, it gives CASSLPGTEINEKLFF.

The CDR3 DNA is TGTGCCAGTAGCCCTACAGACGGGGAGCTGTTTTTT. Translating gives CASSPTDGELFF. The chain has TRBV19 and TRBJ2-2; no definite D call. CDR3 size: 12 residues. The V end was cut by 6 bases, the J end by 7 bases, with 9 bases between. Germline CDR1 and CDR2: LNHDA and SQIVND (reference sequence).

A word on this clone: Other nucleotide sequences from this sample produce the same CDR3. CDR3 coding DNA: TGTGCCAGCAGCTTAGCCTCAGGCACAGATACGCAGTATTTT. Its protein product is CASSLASGTDTQYF. The rearrangement uses TRBV7-2 and TRBJ2-3; D uncertain. The CDR3 is 14 amino acids. The germline V gene has CDR1 SGHTA and CDR2 FQGNSA. Trimming removed 0 bases at V and 1 base at J, with 5 bases between. The whole variable domain, filled in from reference TRBV7-2 and TRBJ2-3, reads GAGVSQSPSNKVTEKGKDVELRCDPISGHTALYWYRQSLGQGLEFLIYFQGNSAPDKSGLPSDRFSAERTGGSVSTLTIQRTQQEDSAVYLCASSLASGTDTQYFGPGTRLTVL.

The chain couples TRBV7-6 to TRBJ2-3; D gene unclear. This CDR3 is 14 amino acids long. Germline loops: CDR1 SGHVS, CDR2 FNYEAQ. V lost 2 bases and J 4 bases, leaving 10 bases between the germline ends. CDR3 bases: TGTGCCAGCAGCTTAAACAGACGCCCAGATACGCAGTATTTT. This codes for CASSLNRRPDTQYF. Together with reference TRBV7-6 and TRBJ2-3, the CDR3 gives the full variable domain: GAGVSQSPRYKVTKRGQDVALRCDPISGHVSLYWYRQALGQGPEFLTYFNYEAQQDKSGLPNDRFSAERPEGSISTLTIQRTEQRDSAMYRCASSLNRRPDTQYFGPGTRLTVL.

The V gene is TRBV2, the J gene TRBJ2-2; possibly TRBD2 for D (5 bases). Germline loops: CDR1 SNHLY, CDR2 FYNNEI. V was trimmed by 7 bases and J by 4 bases, leaving 13 bases between them. The CDR3 runs 14 residues. Here the CDR3 reads CASNSGEATGELFF. For the CDR3, the DNA is TGTGCCAGCAACAGCGGCGAGGCCACCGGGGAGCTGTTTTTT.

The J gene is TRBJ2-7, the V gene TRBV13; possibly TRBD2 for D (6 bases). Germline V gene sequence: CDR1 PRHDT, CDR2 FYEKMQ (reference sequence). This CDR3 region has 13 residues. The germline V and J ends were trimmed by 5 bases and 3 bases, with 11 bases remaining between them. The chain's CDR3 is CASSLGGLYEQYF. In DNA form, the CDR3 reads TGTGCCAGCAGCCTGGGAGGACTCTACGAGCAGTACTTC.

The V call is TRBV3-1 (or the pseudogene TRBV3-2), the J call TRBJ1-2; 8 bases line up with TRBD1. The CDR3 length is 15 residues. V shed 0 bases and J 8 bases; nucleotides not matched to a gene: 8. Germline loops: CDR1 LGHDT, CDR2 YNNKEL (reference sequence). The CDR3 sequence is CASSQDPRTGRGYTF. As DNA, the CDR3 is TGTGCCAGCAGCCAAGATCCCCGGACAGGGAGAGGCTACACCTTC.

The rearrangement uses TRBV5-4 and TRBJ1-1; weak D call: TRBD1 (5 bases). CDR1 is SGHNT, CDR2 YYREEE, per germline (reference sequence). This CDR3 is built from 15 residues. V gave up 1 base and J gave up 4 bases, with 14 bases separating them. The CDR3 DNA reads TGTGCCAGCAGCTTGATCGAATCGGGGGGCACTGAAGCTTTCTTT. Protein product: CASSLIESGGTEAFF.

The rearrangement links TRBV7-8 to TRBJ2-3; D is perhaps TRBD2 (6 bases). The V and J ends lost 1 base and 0 bases respectively, with 11 bases between them. The CDR3 is made up of 16 amino acids. CDR1 and CDR2 (germline): SGHVS, FQNEAQ. CDR3 nucleotides: TGTGCCAGCAGCTTAGTGCCGGGGACTAGCACAGATACGCAGTATTTT. This gives the protein CASSLVPGTSTDTQYF.

The V gene is TRBV27, the J gene TRBJ2-7, with a weak D call TRBD2 (5 bases). V was pared by 0 bases and J by 2 bases, with 11 bases between. Per the germline V gene, CDR1 is MNHEY and CDR2 is SMNVEV (reference sequence). This CDR3 is built from 15 residues. CDR3 sequence (DNA): TGTGCCAGCAGTTTATCGTGGCTAGCAACCTACGAGCAGTACTTC. The encoded protein is CASSLSWLATYEQYF.

The chain is built from TRBV3-1 (or the pseudogene TRBV3-2) and TRBJ2-1, with 16 bases fitting TRBD2. V was clipped by 4 bases and J by 1 base; unmatched bases: 7. Germline assignment: CDR1 LGHDT and CDR2 YNNKEL (reference sequence). This CDR3 has 19 residues. CDR3 loop: CASSPGTSGGGDSYNEQFF. CDR3 DNA sequence: TGTGCCAGCAGCCCTGGGACTAGCGGGGGGGGAGATTCCTACAATGAGCAGTTCTTC.

The chain uses TRBV20-1 and TRBJ1-1, with D possibly TRBD1 on 5 matching bases. The germline V and J ends were trimmed by 3 bases and 4 bases, with 12 bases remaining between them. Germline V gene data show CDR1 as DFQATT and CDR2 as SNEGSKA (reference sequence). The CDR3 is 13 residues long. This chain's CDR3 is CSASWGGSTEAFF. Written as DNA, the CDR3 is TGCAGTGCTAGTTGGGGGGGGAGCACTGAAGCTTTCTTT.

The V call is TRBV4-1, the J call TRBJ1-1; TRBD1 is a possible D gene (5 bases). This CDR3 comprises 18 residues. V lost 0 bases to trimming and J lost 5 bases, with 22 bases between them. The germline gives CDR1 MGHRA, CDR2 YSYEKL. The CDR3 nucleotides read TGCGCCAGCAGCCAAGATATTAGTTCAGGGTTAGTGAGAACTGAAGCTTTCTTT. Its protein is CASSQDISSGLVRTEAFF.

The genes are TRBV18 and TRBJ1-5; D not certain. The V and J ends lost 0 bases and 4 bases respectively, with 10 bases between them. Germline-derived CDR1 and CDR2 are KGHSH and LQKENI. The CDR3 contains 15 residues. DNA of the CDR3: TGTGCCAGCTCACCACCGGGCCGGTCGAATCAGCCCCAGCATTTT. This codes for CASSPPGRSNQPQHF.

V usage is TRBV29-1 and J usage is TRBJ1-4, with 8 nucleotides matching TRBD1. This CDR3 is 14 amino acids long. The junction had 7 bases not matched to a gene; V was cut back by 6 bases and J by 4 bases. The germline CDR1 and CDR2 sequences are SQVTM and ANQGSEA. In DNA form, the CDR3 reads TGCAGCGTGTCGCCGGGACAGGTTAATGAAAAACTGTTTTTT. Amino acids: CSVSPGQVNEKLFF.

The chain uses TRBV5-1 and TRBJ2-1; D call uncertain. Germline V gene sequence: CDR1 SGHRS, CDR2 YFSETQ. Between the trimmed V and J ends, which lost 0 bases and 4 bases, there was a span of 5 bases. The length of the CDR3 is 13 residues. The CDR3 DNA is TGCGCCAGCAGCTTGGGGCCTTACAATGAGCAGTTCTTC. Translated, it gives CASSLGPYNEQFF.

This clone has just a few counts. J is TRBJ1-1 and V is TRBV30, with 7 bases that match TRBD1. This CDR3 is 14 amino acids long. The V gene end was trimmed by 3 bases and the J gene end by 4 bases; junction bases not matched to a gene: 8. CDR1 GTSNPN and CDR2 SVGIG come from the germline V gene (reference sequence). The CDR3 sequence is CAWRPQGIGTEAFF. In DNA, the CDR3 is TGTGCCTGGAGACCACAGGGGATAGGCACTGAAGCTTTCTTT.

V usage is TRBV2 and J usage is TRBJ2-1; 11 bases are shared with TRBD2. Per germline, CDR1 SNHLY and CDR2 FYNNEI. The CDR3 length is 18 residues. The junction had 7 bases not matched to a gene; V was cut back by 3 bases and J by 0 bases. Here the CDR3 DNA reads TGTGCCAGCAGTGACATAGCGGGGGGGCCAAGCTCCTACAATGAGCAGTTCTTC. Protein sequence: CASSDIAGGPSSYNEQFF.

This chain links TRBV5-1 with TRBJ2-2; D ambiguous. CDR3 length: 14 residues. Germline V CDR1 and CDR2: SGHRS, YFSETQ. Trimming pared 2 bases from V and 0 bases from J, leaving 5 bases between. CDR3 sequence (DNA): TGCGCCAGCAGCTTTACAGCGAACACCGGGGAGCTGTTTTTT. Translating gives CASSFTANTGELFF.

The chain is built from TRBV2 and TRBJ1-5; 8 bases align to TRBD1. In germline, CDR1 is SNHLY, CDR2 FYNNEI. With V trimmed by 5 bases and J by 7 bases, 7 bases remained unmatched. The CDR3 contains 14 residues. The CDR3 region has the DNA TGTGCCAGCAGTTTCCAGGGGGCTCAGCAGCCCCAGCATTTT. Residues: CASSFQGAQQPQHF.

This clone was recorded only once. The chain couples TRBV6-5 to TRBJ2-1; 10 nucleotides match TRBD2. CDR3 length: 15 residues. CDR1 and CDR2 from the germline V gene are MNHEY and SVGAGI. The V segment lost 2 bases and the J segment 6 bases; nucleotides outside the gene matches: 4. The CDR3 DNA follows: TGTGCCAGCAGTTACAAACTAGCGGGGCCCAATGAGCAGTTCTTC. This translates into CASSYKLAGPNEQFF.

This chain links TRBV6-6 with TRBJ2-4; 8 nucleotides agree with TRBD1. J lost 3 bases, V lost 5 bases, and 3 bases had no gene match. Per the germline V gene, CDR1 is MNHNY and CDR2 is SVGAGI (reference sequence). The CDR3 runs to 14 residues. The CDR3 DNA is TGTGCCAGCAGTCAAGACAGGGGCAAAAACATTCAGTACTTC. It yields the protein CASSQDRGKNIQYF.

The chain combines TRBV3-1 (or the pseudogene TRBV3-2) with TRBJ1-5; the D is unclear. Trimming removed 2 bases at V and 2 bases at J, with 10 bases between. The CDR3 covers 15 residues. The germline V gene has CDR1 LGHDT and CDR2 YNNKEL (reference sequence). The CDR3 region has the DNA TGTGCCAGCAGCCAATACGGGTTCGGCAATCAGCCCCAGCATTTT. This encodes CASSQYGFGNQPQHF.

This chain joins TRBV5-1 and TRBJ1-4; a possible D gene is TRBD1 (5 bases). The germline CDR1 and CDR2 sequences are SGHRS and YFSETQ. Trimming removed 0 bases at V and 5 bases at J, with 11 bases between. The CDR3 totals 15 residues. CDR3 nucleotide sequence: TGCGCCAGCAGCTTGGCCCCGGGGGGGAATGAAAAACTGTTTTTT. Protein product: CASSLAPGGNEKLFF.

The CDR3 protein is CASRLGTGRDTQYF. CDR3 coding DNA: TGTGCCAGCAGGCTGGGGACAGGGCGAGATACGCAGTATTTT. The gene calls are TRBV5-4 and TRBJ2-3; TRBD1 aligns across 9 bases. Germline loops: CDR1 SGHNT, CDR2 YYREEE (reference sequence). V gave up 5 bases and J gave up 5 bases; unmatched junction bases: 6. CDR3 length: 14 amino acids.

This chain uses TRBV9 with TRBJ1-1, with no clear D. Trimming pared 0 bases from V and 5 bases from J, leaving 20 bases between. The CDR3 contains 17 residues. Germline V CDR1 and CDR2: SGDLS, YYNGEE. Here the CDR3 reads CASSVGEGGKGMTEAFF. The DNA of the CDR3 is TGTGCCAGCAGCGTAGGGGAGGGAGGTAAGGGCATGACTGAAGCTTTCTTT.

CDR3 nucleotide sequence: TGTGCCAGCAGCCCGGGGACAACTGGGGAGACCCAGTACTTC. It specifies CASSPGTTGETQYF. This rearrangement joins TRBV9 to TRBJ2-5, with a tentative D call TRBD1 (6 bases). The CDR3 has 14 amino acids. Deletions cut 4 bases from V and 5 bases from J, with 15 bases between. Germline CDR1 reads SGDLS; CDR2 reads YYNGEE.